One and the same sample provided the 29 T cell receptor beta chains below, sequenced in a study of beta chain features in type 1 diabetes. Of the isolated RNA, all was reverse transcribed, and so the sequenced material was expressed TCRB transcripts. Clones were sequenced by immunoSEQ multiplex PCR, and TCRdb holds only the in-frame ones, with some missing. Altogether 620,000 or so clones are present, 15% to 17% being singletons, with the ten largest covering about 0.097%. Sequencing input: naive CD4+ T cells from blood. All receptors derive from a man between 18 and 35 years old in good health.

V is TRBV11-3 and J is TRBJ2-5; TRBD1 matches at 12 bases. Germline CDR1 is SGHNT and CDR2 is YENEEA. Losses at the gene ends were 1 base for V and 5 bases for J; bases not matched to a gene: 11. The CDR3 length is 18 residues. The CDR3 protein is CASSLAKLGQGAFETQYF. CDR3 coding DNA: TGTGCCAGCAGCTTAGCCAAGCTGGGACAGGGGGCGTTTGAGACCCAGTACTTC.

A single count supports this clone. The J gene is TRBJ2-3, the V gene TRBV2; 10 bases are shared with TRBD2. Looked up from germline, CDR1 is SNHLY and CDR2 is FYNNEI. The ends lost 7 bases at V and 2 bases at J; junction bases unmatched: 6. The CDR3 is 15 residues long. Written as DNA, the CDR3 is TGTGCCAGCACCCGACTAGCGGGTTTCACAGATACGCAGTATTTT. Its translation: CASTRLAGFTDTQYF.

The rearrangement links TRBV6-5 to TRBJ2-7; 10 nucleotides align to TRBD1. Germline V gene lookup returns CDR1 MNHEY and CDR2 SVGAGI. The CDR3 length is 13 residues. The trim removed 8 bases at V and 4 bases at J, leaving 5 bases unmatched. Here the CDR3 reads CASGDRGMYEQYF. CDR3 DNA sequence: TGTGCCAGCGGGGACAGGGGAATGTACGAGCAGTACTTC.

This clone has more than one count but fewer than ten. V and J are TRBV9 and TRBJ1-5, with TRBD1 as a possible D gene (6 bases). Trimming left V 3 bases short and J 3 bases short, with 13 bases between. The germline gives CDR1 SGDLS, CDR2 YYNGEE. The CDR3 is 15 amino acids. The CDR3 reads CASSESGQPNQPQHF. CDR3 nucleotide sequence: TGTGCCAGCAGCGAGAGCGGACAGCCCAATCAGCCCCAGCATTTT.

This clone was counted only a few times. The V gene is TRBV7-2, the J gene TRBJ2-5; TRBD2 matches 7 bases. The trim removed 5 bases at V and 4 bases at J, leaving 13 bases unmatched. CDR3 length equals 16 residues. CDR1 and CDR2 from the germline V gene are SGHTA and FQGNSA. In nucleotides, the CDR3 is TGTGCCAGCAGCGCCCGCGGGGCGGGAGAGGGAGAGACCCAGTACTTC. Its translation is CASSARGAGEGETQYF.

About this clone: One end of the junction does not line up with germline, which may come from a read error. V and J are TRBV7-2 and TRBJ1-5; possible D gene TRBD1, 6 bases. This CDR3 contains 15 residues. CDR1 and CDR2 from the germline V gene are SGHTA and FQGNSA. CDR3 nucleotides: TGCGCCAGCAGCCAAGACAGGAATAGCAATCAGCCCCAGCATTTT. Amino acids: CASSQDRNSNQPQHF.

The chain combines TRBV7-2 with TRBJ2-3, with a tentative D call TRBD2 (6 bases). Deletions cut 1 base from V and 0 bases from J, with 14 bases between. The germline CDR1 and CDR2 sequences are SGHTA and FQGNSA. This CDR3 is built from 17 residues. CDR3 DNA: TGTGCCAGCAGCTTAGTTTGGTCTGCGGGAAGCACAGATACGCAGTATTTT. Protein sequence: CASSLVWSAGSTDTQYF.

This clone was seen more than once but under ten times. This chain connects TRBV6-6 to TRBJ2-1; 9 bases map to TRBD1. Unmatched junction bases numbered 9, after V lost 6 bases and J lost 6 bases. Germline CDR1 is MNHNY and CDR2 is SVGAGI (reference sequence). The CDR3 spans 15 residues. The CDR3 loop is CASSPGTGTINEQFF. The DNA for the CDR3 is TGTGCCAGCAGCCCCGGGACAGGGACTATCAATGAGCAGTTCTTC.

V usage is TRBV2 and J usage is TRBJ1-6; TRBD1 is a possible D gene (6 bases). Germline loops: CDR1 SNHLY, CDR2 FYNNEI. V lost 4 bases, J lost 6 bases, and 13 bases lay in between. The CDR3 is made up of 15 amino acids. CDR3 region: CASSVVGAANSPLHF. CDR3 coding DNA: TGTGCCAGCAGTGTAGTGGGGGCGGCTAATTCACCCCTCCACTTT.

This clone has more than one count but fewer than ten. The chain carries TRBV30 and TRBJ1-2; a weak D match, TRBD1 (6 bases). The CDR3 has 13 amino acids. The ends were cut back, 7 bases at V and 4 bases at J, with 16 bases in the middle. CDR1 is GTSNPN, CDR2 SVGIG, per germline (reference sequence). The CDR3 nucleotides are TGTGCCTCAGCTCAGGGACACCCCTATGGCTACACCTTC. Protein: CASAQGHPYGYTF. The full variable domain, its missing parts supplied by reference TRBV30 and TRBJ1-2, is SQTIHQWPATLVQPVGSPLSLECTVEGTSNPNLYWYRQAAGRGLQLLFYSVGIGQISSEVPQNLSASRPQDRQFILSSKKLLLSDSGFYLCASAQGHPYGYTFGSGTRLTVV.

This clone showed up just a few times. The rearrangement links TRBV11-3 to TRBJ2-1, with D perhaps matching TRBD2 (6 bases). This CDR3 is 13 amino acids long. CDR1 SGHNT and CDR2 YENEEA come from the germline V gene. V was pared by 5 bases and J by 8 bases, with 13 bases between. The CDR3 sequence: CASSRLENHEQFF. The CDR3 region has the DNA TGTGCCAGCAGCAGACTAGAAAATCATGAGCAGTTCTTC.

The chain combines TRBV14 with TRBJ2-5, with TRBD1 matching 9 bases. V dropped 4 bases and J dropped 7; count of bases not matched to a gene: 10. This CDR3 region has 15 residues. Germline lookup yields CDR1 SGHDN and CDR2 FVKESK. The CDR3 spells CASSPSGTGRGTQYF. CDR3 bases: TGTGCCAGCAGCCCCTCCGGGACAGGGCGGGGGACCCAGTACTTC. The full variable domain, with the rest looked up from reference TRBV14 and TRBJ2-5, is EAGVTQFPSHSVIEKGQTVTLRCDPISGHDNLYWYRRVMGKEIKFLLHFVKESKQDESGMPNNRFLAERTGGTYSTLKVQPAELEDSGVYFCASSPSGTGRGTQYFGPGTRLLVL.

Remarks on this clone: Other nucleotide sequences in the sample specify the same CDR3. The rearrangement joins TRBV5-1 to TRBJ2-3; D remains unclear. V was pared by 4 bases and J by 2 bases, with 5 bases between. Germline lookup yields CDR1 SGHRS and CDR2 YFSETQ. CDR3 length: 12 amino acids. DNA of the CDR3: TGCGCCAGCAGCGCCAACACAGATACGCAGTATTTT. Translated: CASSANTDTQYF.

This clone was counted only a few times. The chain joins TRBV7-8 to TRBJ2-3; 9 bases line up with TRBD1. The CDR3 extends over 17 amino acids. The V segment lost 7 bases and the J segment 4 bases; nucleotides outside the gene matches: 15. The V gene's germline CDR1 is SGHVS and CDR2 FQNEAQ. The CDR3, as DNA: TGTGCCAGCATCCTAAAGACACCGGGACAGGGACCAGATACGCAGTATTTT. As protein: CASILKTPGQGPDTQYF.

The chain uses TRBV5-1 and TRBJ2-7; D might be TRBD1 (6 bases). V shed 4 bases and J shed 3 bases, with 20 bases lying between them. The CDR3 totals 16 residues. The germline V gene has CDR1 SGHRS and CDR2 YFSETQ. As DNA, the CDR3 is TGCGCCAGCAGCGCCAGGTGGGTGGGGACATTCTACGAGCAGTACTTC. It translates to CASSARWVGTFYEQYF.

This clone came up a few times. Within the sample, other DNA sequences also encode this same CDR3. The rearrangement uses TRBV7-3 and TRBJ2-5; 7 positions agree with TRBD2. The CDR3 runs to 13 residues. CDR1 is SGHTA and CDR2 is FQGTGA in the germline V gene. The V and J ends lost 5 bases and 5 bases, in that order; junction bases with no gene match: 5. DNA of the CDR3: TGTGCCAGCAGCCCCCGGGGAGGGGAGACCCAGTACTTC. Encoded protein: CASSPRGGETQYF. Supplemented by reference TRBV7-3 and TRBJ2-5, the full variable domain reads GAGVSQTPSNKVTEKGKYVELRCDPISGHTALYWYRQSLGQGPEFLIYFQGTGAADDSGLPNDRFFAVRPEGSVSTLKIQRTERGDSAVYLCASSPRGGETQYFGPGTRLLVL.

This clone was counted between two and nine times. The chain is built from TRBV5-4 and TRBJ1-2; D remains ambiguous. Germline values: CDR1 SGHNT, CDR2 YYREEE (reference sequence). This CDR3 spans 13 amino acids. Trimming removed 4 bases from V and 5 bases from J, with 12 bases in between. The CDR3 here is CASSRTELYGYTF. The CDR3 DNA is TGTGCCAGCAGCCGAACTGAACTGTATGGCTACACCTTC.

This clone was counted between two and nine times. The rearrangement joins TRBV2 to TRBJ2-2, with D perhaps matching TRBD1 or TRBD2 (5 bases each). The CDR3 is 15 residues long. V was cut by 0 bases and J by 7 bases, with 12 bases left in between. Germline V gene data show CDR1 as SNHLY and CDR2 as FYNNEI. In DNA form, the CDR3 reads TGTGCCAGCAGTGAAGCGGGACCCCTGGGCGGGGAGCTGTTTTTT. Its protein product is CASSEAGPLGGELFF. Variable domain in full (rest from reference TRBV2 and TRBJ2-2): EPEVTQTPSHQVTQMGQEVILRCVPISNHLYFYWYRQILGQKVEFLVSFYNNEISEKSEIFDDQFSVERPDGSNFTLKIRSTKLEDSAMYFCASSEAGPLGGELFFGEGSRLTVL.

The chain links TRBV18 to TRBJ2-3; TRBD2 aligns across 7 bases. Germline V gives CDR1 KGHSH, CDR2 LQKENI. The CDR3 is made up of 16 amino acids. The trim removed 1 base at V and 3 bases at J, leaving 7 bases unmatched. The DNA for the CDR3 is TGTGCCAGCTCACCACGACTAGCTACAAGGACAGATACGCAGTATTTT. This sequence encodes CASSPRLATRTDTQYF.

This clone was counted once. The gene calls are TRBV4-3 and TRBJ2-7; 8 positions agree with TRBD1. V gave up 2 bases and J gave up 0 bases; unmatched junction bases: 3. The CDR3 runs 15 residues. The germline CDR1 and CDR2 sequences are LGHNA and YSLEER. The CDR3 bases are TGCGCCAGCAGCCAATTAACAGGGGGCTCCTACGAGCAGTACTTC. It translates to CASSQLTGGSYEQYF.

The V and J genes are TRBV5-1 and TRBJ2-6; weak D call: TRBD1 (6 bases). V lost 1 base to trimming and J lost 2 bases, with 22 bases between them. CDR3 length: 20 residues. Per the germline V gene, CDR1 is SGHRS and CDR2 is YFSETQ. The CDR3 spells CASSLKAGGAAWPGANVLTF. CDR3 sequence (DNA): TGCGCCAGCAGCTTGAAAGCTGGGGGCGCAGCCTGGCCTGGGGCCAACGTCCTGACTTTC.

This clone was seen a few times. The chain joins TRBV11-1 to TRBJ1-2; D gene unclear. Trimming cost V 1 base and J 5 bases, with 8 bases left between them. CDR3 length: 13 amino acids. The germline V gene encodes CDR1 SGHAT and CDR2 FQDESV (reference sequence). In DNA form, the CDR3 reads TGTGCCAGCAGCTTAGGGACGGAATATGGCTACACCTTC. It translates to CASSLGTEYGYTF.

The CDR3 DNA is TGTGCCACCAGCAGGGCCGGACCGGGACAGGCTAATTCACCCCTCCACTTT. Residues: CATSRAGPGQANSPLHF. The chain joins TRBV15 to TRBJ1-6, with 8 bases lining up with TRBD1. The V and J ends lost 3 bases and 6 bases, in that order; junction bases with no gene match: 10. The CDR3 sequence is 17 residues long. Per germline, CDR1 LNHNV and CDR2 YYDKDF (reference sequence).

The CDR3: CASTQGSTYNEQFF. The CDR3 nucleotides read TGTGCCAGCACCCAGGGTAGCACCTACAATGAGCAGTTCTTC. V gene TRBV2 combines with J gene TRBJ2-1, with D possibly TRBD1 on 5 matching bases. Germline-derived CDR1 and CDR2 are SNHLY and FYNNEI. The CDR3 sequence is 14 residues long. V lost 7 bases and J lost 2, with 12 bases in between. Looking up the rest from reference TRBV2 and TRBJ2-1 gives the full variable domain: EPEVTQTPSHQVTQMGQEVILRCVPISNHLYFYWYRQILGQKVEFLVSFYNNEISEKSEIFDDQFSVERPDGSNFTLKIRSTKLEDSAMYFCASTQGSTYNEQFFGPGTRLTVL.

Only a few counts were recorded for this clone. This rearrangement joins TRBV14 to TRBJ1-2, with TRBD1 matching over 8 bases. The CDR3 has 15 residues. Germline CDR1 and CDR2: SGHDN and FVKESK. V dropped 0 bases and J dropped 5; count of bases not matched to a gene: 5. The CDR3 DNA is TGTGCCAGCAGCCAAGACAGGGGGCCTCAATATGGCTACACCTTC. It translates to CASSQDRGPQYGYTF. Looking up the rest from reference TRBV14 and TRBJ1-2 gives the full variable domain: EAGVTQFPSHSVIEKGQTVTLRCDPISGHDNLYWYRRVMGKEIKFLLHFVKESKQDESGMPNNRFLAERTGGTYSTLKVQPAELEDSGVYFCASSQDRGPQYGYTFGSGTRLTVV.

The V call is TRBV5-4, the J call TRBJ1-3, with TRBD1 identical over 8 bases. From germline, CDR1 is SGHNT and CDR2 YYREEE (reference sequence). There are 17 residues in the CDR3. J lost 0 bases, V lost 9 bases, and 14 bases had no gene match. CDR3 residues: CATGNGQGVSSGNTIYF. Here the CDR3 DNA reads TGTGCCACGGGGAATGGACAGGGCGTGAGCTCTGGAAACACCATATATTTT.

This clone was observed a few times. The rearrangement joins TRBV5-4 to TRBJ1-4, with 8 bases lining up with TRBD1. V lost 1 base to trimming and J lost 1 base; unmatched junction nucleotides: 6. This CDR3 has 17 residues. In germline, CDR1 is SGHNT, CDR2 YYREEE (reference sequence). CDR3 amino acids: CASSLRAGGLTNEKLFF. For the CDR3, the DNA is TGTGCCAGCAGCTTGAGGGCAGGGGGCTTAACTAATGAAAAACTGTTTTTT.

V and J are TRBV7-6 and TRBJ1-5; D not resolved. CDR1 is SGHVS, CDR2 FNYEAQ, per germline. This CDR3 contains 16 residues. Trimming took 1 base from V and 0 from J, leaving 10 bases between them. As DNA, the CDR3 is TGTGCCAGCAGCTTAGTGGCCGGGGATAGCAATCAGCCCCAGCATTTT. It specifies CASSLVAGDSNQPQHF.

CDR3 coding DNA: TGTGCCAGCAGAAAGAGTCAAGAGACCCAGTACTTC. Encoded protein: CASRKSQETQYF. The gene calls are TRBV6-5 and TRBJ2-5; D uncertain. V lost 6 bases and J lost 2, with 7 bases in between. The germline V gene encodes CDR1 MNHEY and CDR2 SVGAGI. CDR3 length equals 12 residues.